This T cell receptor (beta chain) stems from a study of Ad26.COV2.S vaccination and SARS-CoV-2 variants (dated by TCRdb to about 2021). In terms of the full investigation: Vaccine-arm donors came from COV1001, a multicentre, randomized, double-blind, placebo-controlled phase I-IIa trial of Ad26.COV2.S in healthy adults. Ad26.COV2.S was administered intramuscularly at 5 x 10^10 or 1 x 10^11 viral particles, either as a single shot or as two shots given 56 days apart. TCRbeta repertoire sequencing served as the tool for gauging how specific and how broad the SARS-CoV-2-reactive T cell receptors were following Ad26.COV2.S vaccination. A total of around 32 samples were included in the TCR-sequenced set, comprising some 20 Ad26.COV2.S vaccine recipients, 5 placebo recipients and 8 SARS-CoV-2 convalescent individuals. Trial participants were randomized into five groups of five, in which low-dose or high-dose Ad26.COV2.S was given once or twice, or placebo was given on both occasions. Investigators did not know the trial group allocation while performing experiments and assessing outcomes.

The intended sense of this specimen's treatment or condition label: around 19 received Ad26.COV2.S at low or high dose, single or two shots; about 5 received placebo; per-sample allocation not given. For vaccine and placebo recipients, repertoires were sequenced using samples collected on day 63 after the first injection. In Cohort 1b, 20 to 25 adults aged 18-55 years were enrolled at a single site in Boston, USA, between 29 July and 7 August 2020. Ad26.COV2.S consisted of a replication-incompetent adenovirus type 26 vector by which a prefusion-stabilized SARS-CoV-2 spike protein from the original Wuhan strain was expressed. General findings and caveats noted by the study authors: Higher spike-specific TCR breadth was observed in Ad26.COV2.S recipients than in placebo recipients (P = 0.0014). Non-spike TCR breadth was comparable between vaccine and placebo recipients, consistent with the vaccine containing only spike. According to the authors, total T cell responses may have been underestimated by the TCR breadth and depth analyses. After vaccination, substantial breadth of spike-specific CD8+ and CD4+ T cell responses was reported. The study was not powered to compare responses between vaccine doses or regimens.

About this clone: Its specific antigen is unknown. Per-base qualities were not stored, and no clone one base away is much larger.

TCRbeta CDR3 regions were sequenced with the immunoSEQ Assay. After extraction, genomic DNA underwent amplification by bias-controlled multiplex PCR, followed by high-throughput sequencing. The study's own analysis went as follows. To quantify the absolute abundance of every unique TCRbeta CDR3 region, sequences were collapsed and filtered. T cell fraction was estimated by normalizing TCRbeta template counts to usable DNA, which was measured by amplifying reference genes present in all nucleated cells. Repertoire TCRs were annotated as SARS-CoV-2-specific when V gene, CDR3 amino acid sequence and J gene were exactly matched to a known reactive TCR set. The reference SARS-CoV-2 TCR set came from MIRA and was filtered for enrichment in COVID-19-positive ImmuneCODE repertoires, removing public or cross-reactive TCRs. Based on the MIRA antigens, annotated TCRs were further analysed at the level of specific ORF or position within ORF. Depth was the summed frequency of annotated unique rearrangements, while breadth was defined as annotated unique rearrangements over total unique productive rearrangements. TCR breadth was compared between groups using two-sided Wilcoxon rank-sum tests. TCRdb re-hosts the immuneACCESS table, in-frame sequences only. Its copies lack some clones; in the studies checked, an unresolved V gene accounts for under half of them, and the cause for the rest is not known. V, J and clone size were drawn from that table, and D and trimming were deduced from the DNA. A total of roughly 680,000 clones appear in this sample, 89% of them only once. About 1.5% of the sample comes from the top ten.

The specimen comprised peripheral blood, sampled in a trial of Ad26.COV2.S vaccine versus placebo. The source of this sequence is a person aged 18-60 years who received the Ad26.COV2.S COVID-19 vaccine or a placebo.

The nucleotide sequence reads TGTGCCATCAGAGAGAACCCCGACAGGGGTTCCTACAATGAGCAGTTCTTC. Translation gives CAIRENPDRGSYNEQFF. Recombination linked TRBV10-3 to TRBJ2-1; TRBD1 matches 8 bases in the middle. CDR1 and CDR2 are drawn from the germline V gene: ENHRY, SYGVKD. The germline V end is reduced by 6 bases and the J end by 1 base; junction bases left unmatched: 11. The CDR3 contains 17 residues, cysteine and phenylalanine counted. Only the CDR3 part of the read is kept: 51 bases, read in frame from the first base.